This TCR beta chain emerged from a study of blood T cell repertoires in COVID-19. In the study overall: Specimens from acute and convalescent COVID-19 originated in the United States, Italy and Spain. Nucleic acid was either cDNA or gDNA, and it came from T cells, B-cell-depleted T cells, or PBMCs.

Germline loops: CDR1 MNHEY, CDR2 SVGEGT. J gave up 6 bases and V 2 bases, and 7 bases lay outside the gene matches. This CDR3 spans 16 amino acids. Under the authors' procedure: Scientists estimated how many nucleated cells there were by amplifying reference gene primers. Sequencing was performed with immunoSEQ multiplex PCR; in TCRdb, only in-frame clones are kept and a portion is missing. V and J calls and clone size are given by that table; D and trimming were obtained from the DNA. Altogether about 220,000 clones are present, roughly 84% being singletons, with the ten largest covering more than 4.5%. This clone was seen only once.

This chain joins TRBV6-2 or TRBV6-3 and TRBJ2-3, with 11 bases fitting TRBD2. Input material: peripheral blood. The clonotype comes from a woman aged 55-69 years who had recovered from COVID-19. The CDR3 here is CASSYRRTSGYDTQYF. The CDR3, as DNA: TGTGCCAGCAGTTACCGAAGGACTAGCGGGTACGATACGCAGTATTTT.